This T cell receptor (beta chain) was sequenced during a study of shared clonotypes between healthy human individuals. V lost 2 bases, J lost 5 bases, and 12 bases lay in between. CDR1 and CDR2 (germline): SGDLS, YYNGEE. CDR3 length: 14 amino acids. Assay used: immunoSEQ multiplex PCR; TCRdb lists only in-frame clones, some missing. The sample yields 2 million to 2.5 million clones, 92% seen once. The chain combines TRBV9 with TRBJ2-3; perhaps TRBD2 as D (5 bases). The TCR comes from a man between 18 and 35 years old in good health. Some clones in this sample may be carry-over from other donors' samples. Sample: naive CD4+ T cells from PBMCs. Regarding subset: CD45RA+ positively selected. This CDR3 is CASSVGIGLDTQYF. Written as DNA, the CDR3 is TGTGCCAGCAGCGTCGGGATAGGATTAGATACGCAGTATTTT.